Below, 25 T cell receptor beta chains from the same sample are listed, as sequenced in a study of blood T cells in healthy people across ages (dated by TCRdb to the mid-2010s). The library was made by 5' RACE. Instrument on record: Illumina HiSeq 2500. A second PCR of about 7 to 12 cycles was performed with a sample-barcoded 5' primer and a J-beta primer mix. TCRdb trimmed the raw reads at Q25, called clones with MiXCR and kept productive beta chains. One record per CDR3 amino acid sequence lists the most common genes and DNA. The sample has around 800,000 distinct CDR3 sequences on record, about 48% of them singletons. The top ten clones comprise under 50% of the sample. Sequences were obtained from blood. The receptors were gathered from an elderly man in good health.

This clonotype showed up just a few times. The rearrangement uses TRBV28 and TRBJ1-6, with D perhaps matching TRBD1 (5 bases). Deletions cut 6 bases from V and 13 bases from J, with 16 bases between. CDR3 length: 13 amino acids. Germline CDR1 MDHEN, CDR2 SYDVKM. CDR3 bases: TGTGCCAGCAGCACCGGGACCGCTCAGCCCCTCCACTTT. Its protein is CASSTGTAQPLHF.

This chain links TRBV24-1 with TRBJ2-7; 11 bases line up with TRBD2. Per germline, CDR1 KGHDR and CDR2 SFDVKD. This CDR3 has 15 amino acids. The V gene end was trimmed by 4 bases and the J gene end by 7 bases; junction bases not matched to a gene: 8. CDR3 region: CATSEPLAGVEEQYF. The CDR3 DNA sequence: TGTGCCACCAGTGAGCCACTAGCGGGAGTTGAAGAGCAGTACTTC.

The rearrangement links TRBV12-3 or TRBV12-4 to TRBJ2-3, with 9 bases lining up with TRBD2. The CDR3 loop spans 15 amino acids. V dropped 3 bases and J dropped 14; count of bases not matched to a gene: 15. The CDR3 nucleotides read TGTGCCAGCAGTTTTAGCGGGAGCATCAGCAGATACGCGTATTTT. It encodes CASSFSGSISRYAYF.

The rearrangement uses TRBV10-1 and TRBJ2-7; D unclear. Trimming shortened V by 5 bases and J by 9 bases, and 14 bases separated the two germline ends. The CDR3 is 12 residues long. Germline V gene data show CDR1 as WNHNN and CDR2 as SYGVQD (reference sequence). In DNA form, the CDR3 reads TGCGCCAGCAGTTCTCTTGCGGTTGGGCAGTACTTC. Translated, it gives CASSSLAVGQYF.

The chain carries TRBV5-6 and TRBJ2-7; D not resolved. Germline V CDR1 and CDR2: SGHDT, YYEEEE. CDR3 size: 14 residues. V was cut by 1 base and J by 7 bases, with 15 bases left in between. The CDR3 sequence is CASSLPARRGEQYF. The CDR3 DNA sequence: TGTGCCAGCAGCTTGCCGGCCCGCCGCGGTGAGCAGTACTTC.

The J gene is TRBJ2-1, the V gene TRBV5-1; 7 bases match TRBD1. The V and J ends lost 4 bases and 0 bases, in that order; junction bases with no gene match: 4. The CDR3 contains 15 residues. CDR1 SGHRS and CDR2 YFSETQ come from the germline V gene. The CDR3 DNA follows: TGCGCCAGCAGCCTAGGACAGGTCTCCTACAATGAGCAGTTCTTC. Its protein product is CASSLGQVSYNEQFF.

In this sample, this clonotype turned up once. The chain uses TRBV18 and TRBJ2-5, with D maybe TRBD2 (6 bases). The end of the DNA is better explained by TRBJ2-7, so the J call may be wrong. Germline V gene lookup returns CDR1 KGHSH and CDR2 LQKENI. CDR3 length: 14 residues. In DNA, the CDR3 is TGTGCCAGCTCAGGCTTAGCGGAACCCTACGAGCAGTACTTC. It is translated as CASSGLAEPYEQYF.

This chain joins TRBV24-1 and TRBJ2-1; D might be TRBD2 (6 bases). Germline V gene data show CDR1 as KGHDR and CDR2 as SFDVKD. V lost 3 bases, J lost 6 bases, and 17 bases lay in between. The CDR3 extends over 16 amino acids. CDR3 DNA: TGTGCCACCAGTGATCCAGCCCCGACTAGTACCAATGAGCAGTTCTTC. This sequence encodes CATSDPAPTSTNEQFF.

This clonotype was detected a few times. V gene TRBV20-1 combines with J gene TRBJ2-5; TRBD2 agrees at 9 bases. The DNA end lines up better with TRBJ2-7; the J call may be wrong. This CDR3 region has 14 residues. Per the germline V gene, CDR1 is DFQATT and CDR2 is SNEGSKA (reference sequence). CDR3 DNA: TGCAGTGCTTCGGGGCTAGCGGGGCTTTACGAGCAGTACTTC. Encoded protein: CSASGLAGLYEQYF.

This clonotype was detected a few times. The gene calls are TRBV14 and TRBJ2-4; D is unresolved. Trimming took 0 bases from V and 15 from J, leaving 21 bases between them. Per germline, CDR1 SGHDN and CDR2 FVKESK. The CDR3 covers 15 residues. The CDR3: CASSQDWGKEASRYF. For the CDR3, the DNA is TGTGCCAGCAGCCAAGATTGGGGAAAGGAAGCCTCTAGGTACTTC.

This chain links TRBV7-2 with TRBJ2-7; the D gene is possibly TRBD1 (6 bases). Germline V gene data show CDR1 as SGHTA and CDR2 as FQGNSA. This CDR3 spans 14 amino acids. V lost 7 bases and J 1 base, leaving 14 bases between the germline ends. The CDR3 nucleotides are TGTGCCAGCAAGCCTCGGGACACGTCCTACGAGCAGTACTTC. This codes for CASKPRDTSYEQYF.

This clonotype was recorded only once. The junction departs from the called germline gene at one end, perhaps through a read error. The chain uses TRBV7-2 and TRBJ2-7; 7 bases map to TRBD1. The J call is in doubt because the DNA end fits TRBJ2-4 better. From germline, CDR1 is SGHTA and CDR2 FQGNSA. The CDR3 runs 15 residues. The CDR3 region has the DNA TGTGCCTGCAGCTTCCCGCGACAGGGCGGGAACATTCAGTACTTC. Its translation is CACSFPRQGGNIQYF.

V gene TRBV18 combines with J gene TRBJ2-1; perhaps TRBD2 as D (6 bases). V was clipped by 3 bases and J by 2 bases, with 14 bases between them. The CDR3 loop spans 16 amino acids. Per the germline V gene, CDR1 is KGHSH and CDR2 is LQKENI. CDR3 nucleotides: TGTGCCAGCTCACCGCTGGGGGGATGGACCTACAATGAGCAGTTCTTC. Its translation is CASSPLGGWTYNEQFF.

The rearrangement joins TRBV5-1 to TRBJ2-1, with D perhaps TRBD2 (5 bases). Deletions cut 1 base from V and 2 bases from J, with 10 bases between. Germline values: CDR1 SGHRS, CDR2 YFSETQ. The CDR3 length is 15 residues. The CDR3 nucleotides are TGCGCCAGCAGCTTGAAAAGCGGACCCTACAATGAGCAGTTCTTC. This translates into CASSLKSGPYNEQFF.

This clonotype was observed a handful of times. The chain joins TRBV9 to TRBJ2-5; D gene unclear. The end of the DNA fits TRBJ2-7 better, so the J call may be wrong. The CDR3 sequence is 17 residues long. CDR1 SGDLS and CDR2 YYNGEE come from the germline V gene. CDR3 sequence (DNA): TGTGCCAGCAGCGTAGCCCTAGGTGAATCACCAGGCCACGAGCAGTACTTC. It encodes CASSVALGESPGHEQYF.

This chain joins TRBV29-1 and TRBJ1-1; D remains unclear. V lost 1 base to trimming and J lost 5 bases, with 11 bases between them. CDR3 size: 13 residues. The germline gives CDR1 SQVTM, CDR2 ANQGSEA. The CDR3 reads CSVEVSTGTEAFF. The CDR3 DNA sequence: TGCAGCGTTGAAGTCTCGACGGGGACTGAAGCTTTCTTT.

This clonotype came up a few times. V is TRBV6-6 and J is TRBJ2-7; 13 bases align to TRBD2. This CDR3 spans 14 amino acids. V shed 2 bases, J shed 12 bases, and the junction held 7 bases outside the gene matches. Germline loops: CDR1 MNHNY, CDR2 SVGAGI (reference sequence). Here the CDR3 DNA reads TGTGCCAGCAGTTACCTGGGACTAGCGGGAAGGGGGTACTTC. The encoded protein is CASSYLGLAGRGYF.

This clonotype was found a few times. The rearrangement joins TRBV20-1 to TRBJ2-7, with 10 nucleotides matching TRBD1. The J call is uncertain, as TRBJ2-5 better fits the DNA end. Germline CDR1 reads DFQATT; CDR2 reads SNEGSKA (reference sequence). The CDR3 loop spans 13 amino acids. CDR3 loop: CSAPQGQGETQYF. CDR3 DNA: TGCAGTGCTCCACAGGGACAGGGGGAGACCCAGTACTTC.

The chain employs TRBV19 and TRBJ2-3, with 11 bases matching TRBD2. V lost 5 bases to trimming and J lost 14 bases; unmatched junction nucleotides: 21. The CDR3 covers 17 residues. CDR1 and CDR2 from the germline V gene are LNHDA and SQIVND (reference sequence). This CDR3 reads CASSDIGLAGGRRYAYF. DNA for the CDR3: TGTGCCAGTAGTGATATCGGACTAGCGGGCGGCAGGAGATACGCGTATTTT.

V usage is TRBV7-2 and J usage is TRBJ2-4; 11 nucleotides line up with TRBD2. The CDR3 is made up of 15 amino acids. With 3 bases clipped from V and 13 bases from J, the junction kept 11 bases outside the gene matches. CDR1 is SGHTA and CDR2 is FQGNSA in the germline V gene. The CDR3 reads CASSFTSGRTYGQYF. The DNA of the CDR3 is TGTGCCAGCAGCTTTACTAGCGGGAGAACCTACGGGCAGTACTTC.

The chain employs TRBV11-1 and TRBJ2-1, with 9 bases fitting TRBD1. The CDR3 length is 13 residues. CDR1 is SGHAT and CDR2 is FQDESV in the germline V gene (reference sequence). J lost 13 bases, V lost 5 bases, and 9 bases had no gene match. The CDR3 sequence is CASSPDRGRTQFF. The DNA for the CDR3 is TGTGCCAGCAGCCCGGACAGGGGAAGGACCCAGTTCTTC.

The chain recombines TRBV29-1 with TRBJ2-1; D may be TRBD1 or TRBD2 (5 bases each). Germline V lookup: CDR1 SQVTM, CDR2 ANQGSEA. V was clipped by 6 bases and J by 6 bases, with 12 bases between them. The CDR3 consists of 12 residues. CDR3 residues: CSVEPGGNEQFF. The CDR3 bases are TGCAGCGTCGAACCTGGGGGCAATGAGCAGTTCTTC.

The gene calls are TRBV12-3 or TRBV12-4 and TRBJ2-3; D may be TRBD2 (5 bases). The length of the CDR3 is 15 residues. The ends were cut back, 1 base at V and 2 bases at J, with 10 bases in the middle. The CDR3 region has the DNA TGTGCCAGCAGTTTAGGTAGGCGGGCCACAGATACGCAGTATTTT. Its protein is CASSLGRRATDTQYF.

The chain joins TRBV5-1 to TRBJ2-7; tentatively, D is TRBD1 (6 bases). The CDR3 is made up of 16 amino acids. Per germline, CDR1 SGHRS and CDR2 YFSETQ. V lost 4 bases and J lost 0, with 17 bases in between. In DNA, the CDR3 is TGCGCCAGCAGCCGGAGAGGGGGAGAGAGCTCCTACGAGCAGTACTTC. As protein: CASSRRGGESSYEQYF.

The J gene is TRBJ2-5, the V gene TRBV7-8, with D hard to call. The CDR3 is made up of 14 amino acids. Germline loops: CDR1 SGHVS, CDR2 FQNEAQ. V was shortened by 6 bases and J by 5 bases, with 16 bases between the two germline ends. This CDR3 is CASSSSSRVETQYF. The CDR3 DNA sequence: TGTGCCAGCAGTTCCAGTTCACGCGTGGAGACCCAGTACTTC.